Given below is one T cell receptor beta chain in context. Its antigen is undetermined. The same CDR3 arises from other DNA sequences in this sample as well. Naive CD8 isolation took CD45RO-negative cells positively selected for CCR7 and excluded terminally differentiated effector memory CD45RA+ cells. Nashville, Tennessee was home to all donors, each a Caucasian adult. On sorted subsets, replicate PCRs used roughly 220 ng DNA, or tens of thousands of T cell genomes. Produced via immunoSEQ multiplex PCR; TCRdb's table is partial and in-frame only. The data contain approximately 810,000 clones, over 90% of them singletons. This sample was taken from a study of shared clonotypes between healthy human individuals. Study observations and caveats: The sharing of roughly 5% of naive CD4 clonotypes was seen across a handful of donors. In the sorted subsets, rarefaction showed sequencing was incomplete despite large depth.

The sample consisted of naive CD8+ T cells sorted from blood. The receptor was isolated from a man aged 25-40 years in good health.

The DNA of the CDR3 is TGTGCCAGCTCACTAGCGGGAGGTTACGAGCAGTACTTC. Translated, it gives CASSLAGGYEQYF. The rearrangement links TRBV7-9 to TRBJ2-7; 12 positions match TRBD2. Germline lookup yields CDR1 SEHNR and CDR2 FQNEAQ (reference sequence). This CDR3 is built from 13 residues. The ends lost 8 bases at V and 4 bases at J; junction bases unmatched: 3.